This TCR beta chain was identified during a study of blood T cell repertoires in COVID-19 (dated by TCRdb to 2018 to 2020). Regarding the complete study: The collaborator samples originated in the United States, Italy and Spain and spanned the acute and convalescent phases of COVID-19. Sample metadata almost always included a de-identified subject ID, COVID-19 status, age in years and sex. HLA class I and class II types, where available, came from metadata supplied by the sample provider rather than from assay-based typing. Subjects who had been exposed to COVID-19, were actively infected with it, or had recovered from it provided the deeply sampled blood TCRbeta repertoires that made up the dataset. The repertoires were made available in a free public database intended to serve as a resource for research on the immune response to SARS-CoV-2. The prospective study material was composed of cDNA or gDNA derived from T cells, B-cell-depleted T cells, or PBMCs. The samples were drawn from two sources: the first 160 participants of the ongoing ImmuneRACE study, and 1,200 or so subjects contributed by 6 global collaborators. Results and caveats for the whole study, not just this receptor: Clinical and demographic metadata were provided uncurated, with the amount varying by source and participant.

The trim is 4 bases for V and 5 bases for J, with a gap of 8 bases between the germline ends. The CDR3 sequence holds 13 residues, the cysteine and phenylalanine included. Just CDR3 DNA is preserved here, 39 bases in frame from base 1. Taken from the germline V gene, the CDR1 and CDR2 loops are ENHRY and SYGVKD. Each collaborating institution followed its own protocols to collect whole blood in K2EDTA tubes. For TCRbeta analysis, collaborator samples were shipped as frozen whole blood, as isolated PBMCs, or as DNA extracted from either sample type. Comments on this clone: The specificity of this receptor is unknown. The record has no base qualities; no much larger clone is one base away.

TCRbeta CDR3 regions were amplified from genomic DNA by means of the immunoSEQ Assay, a bias-controlled multiplex PCR. Per the authors' processing: The number of nucleated cells in each sample was estimated by amplification of reference gene primers within the assay. Sequence reads were collapsed and filtered to measure the absolute abundance of every unique TCRbeta CDR3 rearrangement. For each sample, productive Simpson clonality was calculated by taking the square root of Simpson's diversity index across productive rearrangements. TCRdb retrieved this table from immuneACCESS and kept in-frame rearrangements only. Not all clones are present; in checked studies, unresolved V genes account for under half, and no reason is known for the remainder. V and J calls and clone size are as listed in that table; D and trimming were resolved from the DNA. Within this sample are about 140,000 clones, with more than 75% of them counted one time only. The top ten constitute 4% of the sample.

The V gene is TRBV10-3 and the J gene is TRBJ1-4, and the D gene may be TRBD1, 5 bases matching. The sequenced material came from peripheral blood. This clonotype was obtained from a woman of 80 years or more with acute or convalescent COVID-19. The CDR3 corresponds to CAISAEGNEKLFF. The sequenced DNA: TGTGCCATCAGTGCGGAGGGGAATGAAAAACTGTTTTTT.